This TCR beta chain was profiled in a study of sequential checkpoint blockade in melanoma. Across the whole study: Twenty-two patients had matched tumor biopsies before treatment and at week 13 after nivolumab or ipilimumab alone.

The treatment here: randomized to nivolumab then ipilimumab (arm A) or the reverse (arm B). CDR1 and CDR2 from the germline V gene are SGDLS and YYNGEE. V lost 5 bases to trimming and J lost 8 bases, with 13 bases between them. There are 12 residues in the CDR3. Study-wide results and caveats: Pretreatment TIL clonality tracked with response in the nivolumab-first arm.

The data were produced by immunoSEQ multiplex PCR, yet TCRdb's version contains in-frame clones alone and is incomplete. Among about 12,000 clones, about 28% were seen once, and the ten largest hold approximately 19%. This clone was picked up many times. The antigen remains undetermined. The sample consisted of tumor tissue (inferred from file names), taken from a patient given nivolumab and ipilimumab in sequence. The chain has TRBV9 and TRBJ1-2, with a weak D call TRBD1 (6 bases). This clonotype originated in a human donor with melanoma. CDR3 in amino acids: CASSEGGFGYTF. The DNA of the CDR3 is TGTGCCAGCAGTGAAGGGGGGTTCGGCTACACCTTC.